This is a list of T cell receptor beta chains from one sample in a study of shared clonotypes between healthy human individuals. Method: immunoSEQ multiplex PCR; TCRdb's copy keeps in-frame clones and lacks some. The repertoire holds around 940,000 clones, with over 60% as singletons. The sequenced sample was memory CD4+ T cells sorted from blood. These receptors all stem from a man aged 18 to 35 in good health. Each CDR3 is given with its conserved first and last residue. A D gene is named only where the DNA matches it firmly. Clone size is shown for a subset of rows, as once, few, many or a class of expanded clone.

V: TRBV30
D: TRBD2
size: few
J: TRBJ2-1
DNA: TGTGCCAGATCAGGGACTAGGGCCTACAATGAGCAGTTCTTC
CDR3: CARSGTRAYNEQFF

V: TRBV14
D: -
size: -
J: TRBJ2-3
DNA: TGTGCCAGCAGCCAGCTCGGGAGTAGCACAGATACGCAGTATTTT
CDR3: CASSQLGSSTDTQYF

V: TRBV7-9
D: -
size: -
J: TRBJ1-1
DNA: TGTGCCAGCAGCTTAGACCAGGTCGGGGCTTTCTTT
CDR3: CASSLDQVGAFF

V: TRBV9
D: TRBD2
size: -
J: TRBJ2-7
DNA: TGTGCCAGCAGCGTAGTGGGACTAGCGGGAGGCGAGCAGTACTTC
CDR3: CASSVVGLAGGEQYF

V: TRBV11-2
D: TRBD2
size: -
J: TRBJ2-4
DNA: TGTGCCAGCAGCTTAGGAGTTAGCGGGGGACTAGCCAAAAACATTCAGTACTTC
CDR3: CASSLGVSGGLAKNIQYF

V: TRBV19
D: TRBD1
size: -
J: TRBJ2-7
DNA: TGTGCCAGTAGTCCTCATCGGACAGGGGTGAACGAGCAGTACTTC
CDR3: CASSPHRTGVNEQYF

V: TRBV6-1
D: -
size: few
J: TRBJ1-6
DNA: TGTGCCAGCAGTGAAACGATAGGGCTAAATTCACCCCTCCACTTT
CDR3: CASSETIGLNSPLHF

V: TRBV6-6
D: -
size: -
J: TRBJ1-1
DNA: TGTGCCAGCAGACCCCGGGACCCCGAGGGTGAAGCTTTCTTT
CDR3: CASRPRDPEGEAFF

V: TRBV11-2
D: -
size: once
J: TRBJ2-1
DNA: TGTGCCAGCAGGTTACTGGGCGAGCAGTTCTTC
CDR3: CASRLLGEQFF

V: TRBV5-6
D: -
size: -
J: TRBJ1-2
DNA: TGTGCCAGCAGCCGGCCCGGGAGGGTTAACTATGGCTACACCTTC
CDR3: CASSRPGRVNYGYTF

V: TRBV5-4
D: -
size: -
J: TRBJ1-2
DNA: TGTGCCAGCAGCTTACAGGGCTATGGCTACACCTTC
CDR3: CASSLQGYGYTF

V: TRBV2
D: TRBD2
size: once
J: TRBJ2-5
DNA: TGTGCCAGCCGGACAACTAGCGGGGTTGGGGAGACCCAGTACTTC
CDR3: CASRTTSGVGETQYF

V: TRBV7-9
D: -
size: -
J: TRBJ1-6
DNA: TGTGCCAGCAGCTTAGGGGCACGCAATGACCTCCACTTT
CDR3: CASSLGARNDLHF

V: TRBV4-3
D: TRBD1
size: -
J: TRBJ1-2
DNA: TGCGCCAGCAGCCGGACAGGGGGCGATGGCTACACCTTC
CDR3: CASSRTGGDGYTF